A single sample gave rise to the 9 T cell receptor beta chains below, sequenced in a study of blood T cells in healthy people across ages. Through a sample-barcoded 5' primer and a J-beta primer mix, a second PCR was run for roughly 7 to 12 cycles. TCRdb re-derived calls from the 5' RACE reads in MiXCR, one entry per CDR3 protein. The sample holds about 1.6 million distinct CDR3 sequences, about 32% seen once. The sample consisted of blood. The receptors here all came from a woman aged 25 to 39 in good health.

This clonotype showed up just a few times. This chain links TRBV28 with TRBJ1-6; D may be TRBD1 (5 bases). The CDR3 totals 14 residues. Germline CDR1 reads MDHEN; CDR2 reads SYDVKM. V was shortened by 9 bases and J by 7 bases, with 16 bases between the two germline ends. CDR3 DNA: TGTGCCAGTCGCGTCGTTAGGGGAAATTCACCCCTCCACTTT. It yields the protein CASRVVRGNSPLHF.

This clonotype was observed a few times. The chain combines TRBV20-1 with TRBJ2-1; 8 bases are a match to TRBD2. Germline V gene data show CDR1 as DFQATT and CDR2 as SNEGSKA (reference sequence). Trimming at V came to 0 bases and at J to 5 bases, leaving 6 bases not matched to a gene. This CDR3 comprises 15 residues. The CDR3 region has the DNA TGCAGTGCTAGAGATTTCCTAGCGGGTAACAATGAGCAGTTCTTC. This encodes CSARDFLAGNNEQFF.

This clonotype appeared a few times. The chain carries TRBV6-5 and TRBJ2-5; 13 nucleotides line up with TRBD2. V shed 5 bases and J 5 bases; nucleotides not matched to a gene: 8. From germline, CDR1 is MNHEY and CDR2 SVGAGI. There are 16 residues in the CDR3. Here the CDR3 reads CASSKTSGGARETQYF. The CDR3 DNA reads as TGTGCCAGCAGTAAAACTAGCGGGGGGGCCAGGGAGACCCAGTACTTC.

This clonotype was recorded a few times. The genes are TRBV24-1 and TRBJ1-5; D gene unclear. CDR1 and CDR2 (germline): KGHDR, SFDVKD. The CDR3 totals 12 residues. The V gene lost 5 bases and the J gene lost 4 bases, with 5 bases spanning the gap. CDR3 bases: TGTGCCACCAGTGCCGAAAATCAGCCCCAGCATTTT. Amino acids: CATSAENQPQHF.

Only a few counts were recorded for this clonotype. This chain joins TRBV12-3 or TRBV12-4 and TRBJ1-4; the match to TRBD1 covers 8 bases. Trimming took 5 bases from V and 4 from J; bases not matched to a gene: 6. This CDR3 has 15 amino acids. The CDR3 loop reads CASSLRGRNNEKLFF. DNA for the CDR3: TGTGCCAGCAGTCTCAGGGGGCGTAATAATGAAAAACTGTTTTTT.

The CDR3 reads CATDVGGWSSSYEQYF. The CDR3 DNA is TGTGCCACGGATGTGGGGGGATGGTCGTCCTCCTACGAGCAGTACTTC. The V gene is TRBV7-9, the J gene TRBJ2-7; tentatively, D is TRBD2 (6 bases). V lost 10 bases and J 0 bases, leaving 22 bases between the germline ends. CDR1 is SEHNR, CDR2 FQNEAQ, per germline (reference sequence). The CDR3 extends over 16 amino acids.

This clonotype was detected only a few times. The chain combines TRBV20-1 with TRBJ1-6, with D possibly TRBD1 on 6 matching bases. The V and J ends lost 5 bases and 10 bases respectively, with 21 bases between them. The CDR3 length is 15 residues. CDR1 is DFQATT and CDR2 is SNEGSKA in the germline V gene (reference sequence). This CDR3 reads CSARLRRAGESPLHF. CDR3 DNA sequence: TGCAGTGCTCGCTTACGTCGGGCAGGGGAATCACCCCTCCACTTT.

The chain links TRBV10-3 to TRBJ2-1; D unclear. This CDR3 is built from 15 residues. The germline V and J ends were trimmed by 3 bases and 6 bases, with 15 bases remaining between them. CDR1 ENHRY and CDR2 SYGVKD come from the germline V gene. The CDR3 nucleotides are TGTGCCATCAGTGACAAGGTTTTGGTGGGCAATGAGCAGTTCTTC. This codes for CAISDKVLVGNEQFF.

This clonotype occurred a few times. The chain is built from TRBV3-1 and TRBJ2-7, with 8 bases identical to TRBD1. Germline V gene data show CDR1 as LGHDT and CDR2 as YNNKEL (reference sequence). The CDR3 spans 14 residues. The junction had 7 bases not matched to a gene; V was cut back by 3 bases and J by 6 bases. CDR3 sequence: CASSHLGQGFEQYF. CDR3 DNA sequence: TGTGCCAGCAGCCACCTAGGACAGGGCTTCGAGCAGTACTTC.